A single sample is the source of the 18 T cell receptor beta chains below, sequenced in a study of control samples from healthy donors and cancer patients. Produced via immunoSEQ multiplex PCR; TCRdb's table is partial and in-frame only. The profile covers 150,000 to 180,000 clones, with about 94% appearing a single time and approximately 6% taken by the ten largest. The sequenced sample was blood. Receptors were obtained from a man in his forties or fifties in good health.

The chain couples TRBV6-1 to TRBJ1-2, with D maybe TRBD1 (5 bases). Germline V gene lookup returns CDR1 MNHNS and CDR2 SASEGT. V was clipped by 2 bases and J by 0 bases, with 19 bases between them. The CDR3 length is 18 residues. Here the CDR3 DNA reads TGTGCCAGCAGTGAATTAGGGCAGGGCCGACATTCTAACTATGGCTACACCTTC. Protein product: CASSELGQGRHSNYGYTF.

The CDR3 sequence: CASSPHGTASGNEQFF. CDR3 DNA sequence: TGTGCCAGCAGCCCGCACGGGACAGCGTCTGGCAATGAGCAGTTCTTC. The genes are TRBV7-3 and TRBJ2-1; 7 bases fit TRBD1. The ends lost 5 bases at V and 6 bases at J; junction bases unmatched: 13. The CDR3 is made up of 16 amino acids. Germline V gene sequence: CDR1 SGHTA, CDR2 FQGTGA.

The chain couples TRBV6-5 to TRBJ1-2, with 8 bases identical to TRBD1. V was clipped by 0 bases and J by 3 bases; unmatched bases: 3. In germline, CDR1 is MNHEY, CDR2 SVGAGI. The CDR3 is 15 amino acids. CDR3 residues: CASSYSQGGYYGYTF. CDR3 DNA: TGTGCCAGCAGTTACTCACAGGGGGGATACTATGGCTACACCTTC.

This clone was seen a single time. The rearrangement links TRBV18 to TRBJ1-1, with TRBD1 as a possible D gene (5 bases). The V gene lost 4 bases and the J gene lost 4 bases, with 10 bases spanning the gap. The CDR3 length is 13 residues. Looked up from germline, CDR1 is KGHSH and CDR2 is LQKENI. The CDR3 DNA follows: TGTGCCAGCTCACGGGGGGAGCTCACTGAAGCTTTCTTT. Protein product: CASSRGELTEAFF.

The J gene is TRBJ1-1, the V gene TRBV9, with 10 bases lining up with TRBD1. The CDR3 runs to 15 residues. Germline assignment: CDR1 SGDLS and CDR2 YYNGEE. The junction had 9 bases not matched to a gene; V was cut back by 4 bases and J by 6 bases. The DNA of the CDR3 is TGTGCCAGCAGCCCCCCGGGACAGGGGATCCCTGAAGCTTTCTTT. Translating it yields CASSPPGQGIPEAFF.

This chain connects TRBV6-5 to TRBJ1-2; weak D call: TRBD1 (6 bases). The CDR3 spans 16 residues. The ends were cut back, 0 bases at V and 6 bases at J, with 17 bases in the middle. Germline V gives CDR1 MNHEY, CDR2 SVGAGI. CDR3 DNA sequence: TGTGCCAGCAGTTACTCCAACCCAGGGGTGGGGAATGGCTACACCTTC. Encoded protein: CASSYSNPGVGNGYTF.

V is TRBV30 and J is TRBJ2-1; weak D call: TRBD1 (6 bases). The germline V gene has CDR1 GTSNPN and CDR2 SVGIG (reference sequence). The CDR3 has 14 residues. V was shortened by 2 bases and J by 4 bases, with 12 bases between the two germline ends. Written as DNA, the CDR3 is TGTGCCTGGAGTCCCGGGACAAATTACAATGAGCAGTTCTTC. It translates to CAWSPGTNYNEQFF.

CDR3 sequence (DNA): TGTGCCAGCAGCCCCTTACAGGGGAAATACTACGAGCAGTACTTC. Protein product: CASSPLQGKYYEQYF. This sequence joins TRBV11-2 and TRBJ2-7, with 7 nucleotides matching TRBD1. CDR3 length equals 15 residues. Germline values: CDR1 SGHAT, CDR2 FQNNGV. The J segment lost 3 bases and the V segment lost 5 bases, leaving 10 bases of the junction unmatched.

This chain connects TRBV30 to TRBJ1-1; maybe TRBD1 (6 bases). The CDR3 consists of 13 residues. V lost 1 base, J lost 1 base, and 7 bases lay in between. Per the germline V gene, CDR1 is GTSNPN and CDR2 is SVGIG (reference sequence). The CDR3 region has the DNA TGTGCCTGGAGTGCGGGACAGAACACTGAAGCTTTCTTT. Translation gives CAWSAGQNTEAFF.

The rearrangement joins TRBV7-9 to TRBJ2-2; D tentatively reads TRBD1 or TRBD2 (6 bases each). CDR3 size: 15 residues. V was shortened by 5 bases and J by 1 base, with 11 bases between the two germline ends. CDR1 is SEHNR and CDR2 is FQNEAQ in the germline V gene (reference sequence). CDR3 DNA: TGTGCCAGCAGCCCGGGGGCTCGGAACACCGGGGAGCTGTTTTTT. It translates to CASSPGARNTGELFF. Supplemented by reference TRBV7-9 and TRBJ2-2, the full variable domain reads DTGVSQNPRHKITKRGQNVTFRCDPISEHNRLYWYRQTLGQGPEFLTYFQNEAQLEKSRLLSDRFSAERPKGSFSTLEIQRTEQGDSAMYLCASSPGARNTGELFFGEGSRLTVL.

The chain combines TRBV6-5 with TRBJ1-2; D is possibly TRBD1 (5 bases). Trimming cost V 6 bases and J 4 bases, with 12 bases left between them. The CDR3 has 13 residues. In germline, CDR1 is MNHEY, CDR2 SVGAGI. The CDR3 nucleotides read TGTGCCAGCAGGAGGGACCTGGTCTATGGCTACACCTTC. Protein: CASRRDLVYGYTF.

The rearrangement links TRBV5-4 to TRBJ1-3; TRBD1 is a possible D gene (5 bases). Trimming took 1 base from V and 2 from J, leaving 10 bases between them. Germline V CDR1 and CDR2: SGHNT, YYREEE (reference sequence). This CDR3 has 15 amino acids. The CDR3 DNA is TGTGCCAGCAGCTTGAATGCGGGGGCTGGAAACACCATATATTTT. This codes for CASSLNAGAGNTIYF.

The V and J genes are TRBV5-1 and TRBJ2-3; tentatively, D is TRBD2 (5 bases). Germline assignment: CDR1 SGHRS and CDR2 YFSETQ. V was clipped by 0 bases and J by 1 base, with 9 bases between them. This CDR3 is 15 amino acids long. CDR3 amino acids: CASSLAGIGTDTQYF. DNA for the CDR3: TGCGCCAGCAGCTTGGCGGGGATAGGCACAGATACGCAGTATTTT.

The DNA for the CDR3 is TGTGCCAGTAGCTTTTCGGGGGCCTACAATGAGCAGTTCTTC. It encodes CASSFSGAYNEQFF. J is TRBJ2-1 and V is TRBV25-1; tentative D call: TRBD2 (6 bases). The germline V and J ends were trimmed by 9 bases and 2 bases, with 14 bases remaining between them. The CDR3 runs to 14 residues. Germline V lookup: CDR1 MGHDK, CDR2 SYGVNS. The full variable domain, completed using reference TRBV25-1 and TRBJ2-1, is EADIYQTPRYLVIGTGKKITLECSQTMGHDKMYWYQQDPGMELHLIHYSYGVNSTEKGDLSSESTVSRIRTEHFPLTLESARPSHTSQYLCASSFSGAYNEQFFGPGTRLTVL.

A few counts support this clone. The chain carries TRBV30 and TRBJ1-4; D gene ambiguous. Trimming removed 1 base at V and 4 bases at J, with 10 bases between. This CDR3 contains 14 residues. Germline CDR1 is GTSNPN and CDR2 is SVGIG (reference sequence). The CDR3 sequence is CAWSARGFNEKLFF. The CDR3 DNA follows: TGTGCCTGGAGTGCGCGCGGCTTTAATGAAAAACTGTTTTTT. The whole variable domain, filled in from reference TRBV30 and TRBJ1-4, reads SQTIHQWPATLVQPVGSPLSLECTVEGTSNPNLYWYRQAAGRGLQLLFYSVGIGQISSEVPQNLSASRPQDRQFILSSKKLLLSDSGFYLCAWSARGFNEKLFFGSGTQLSVL.

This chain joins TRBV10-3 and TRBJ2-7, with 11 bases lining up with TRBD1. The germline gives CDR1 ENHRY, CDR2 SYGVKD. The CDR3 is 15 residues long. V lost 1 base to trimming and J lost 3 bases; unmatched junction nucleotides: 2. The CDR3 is CAISEWDRGNYEQYF. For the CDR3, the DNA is TGTGCCATCAGTGAGTGGGACAGGGGGAACTACGAGCAGTACTTC.

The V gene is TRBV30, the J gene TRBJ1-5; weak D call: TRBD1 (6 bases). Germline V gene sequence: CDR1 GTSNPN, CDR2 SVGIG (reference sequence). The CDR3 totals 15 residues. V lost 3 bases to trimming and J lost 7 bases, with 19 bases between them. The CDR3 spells CAWSDTGLVEQPQHF. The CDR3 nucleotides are TGTGCCTGGAGCGACACAGGGCTGGTAGAACAGCCCCAGCATTTT. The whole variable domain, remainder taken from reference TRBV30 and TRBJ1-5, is SQTIHQWPATLVQPVGSPLSLECTVEGTSNPNLYWYRQAAGRGLQLLFYSVGIGQISSEVPQNLSASRPQDRQFILSSKKLLLSDSGFYLCAWSDTGLVEQPQHFGDGTRLSIL.

In DNA, the CDR3 is TGTGCCAGTAGTATGCAAGGGGGCCGGAACACTGAAGCTTTCTTT. As protein: CASSMQGGRNTEAFF. The rearrangement joins TRBV19 to TRBJ1-1; 7 nucleotides match TRBD1. The CDR3 is made up of 15 amino acids. Germline CDR1 reads LNHDA; CDR2 reads SQIVND (reference sequence). V was clipped by 3 bases and J by 1 base; unmatched bases: 5.